This T cell receptor beta chain was sequenced during a study of beta chain features in type 1 diabetes. This clone was found a few times. Its antigen is still unknown. Findings of the study overall: Researchers report that Type 1 diabetes patients had moderately but significantly shorter TCRB CDR3s across all four CD4+ subsets.

This CDR3 has 13 residues. Germline V gene sequence: CDR1 MNHEY, CDR2 SMNVEV (reference sequence). Trimming took off 4 bases at V and 4 bases at J, with 10 bases between the two ends. The study reverse transcribed the entire isolated RNA, so it sequenced expressed TCRB transcripts. Roughly 3.5 million reads per sample on average were obtained from naive, central memory and regulatory T cell samples. Assay used: immunoSEQ multiplex PCR; TCRdb lists only in-frame clones, some missing. The data show under 850,000 clones, about an eighth seen once. Specimen: naive CD4+ T cells from blood. The V call is TRBV27, the J call TRBJ2-5; the D call may be TRBD1 or TRBD2 (5 bases each). The TCR sequence derives from a man younger than 35 with type 1 diabetes. DNA of the CDR3: TGTGCCAGCAGTTACCGGGGCGGAGAGACCCAGTACTTC. Its protein is CASSYRGGETQYF.